In its sample, the clone carrying this TCR beta chain was seen a few times. Its specificity is unknown. TCRdb re-analysed the RT-PCR reads in MiXCR, keeping a single row per CDR3 protein. Of 800,000 or so distinct CDR3 sequences listed, about 20% are singletons. The data were obtained in a study of response to subunit inactivated influenza vaccine. Study conclusions and caveats: Few additional T cells are recruited per seasonal influenza vaccination, authors suggested.

The sample consisted of PBMCs from blood, taken around 5 days after vaccination. This receptor was identified in a middle-aged man who received an inactivated influenza vaccine.

The CDR3 nucleotides are TGTGCCAGCAGCGGAGGGGTAGAGACCCAGTACTTC. Protein sequence: CASSGGVETQYF. The chain uses TRBV12-3 or TRBV12-4 and TRBJ2-5; weak D call: TRBD2 (6 bases). Trimming shortened V by 6 bases and J by 4 bases, and 9 bases separated the two germline ends. There are 12 residues in the CDR3.